This T cell receptor (beta chain) was identified during a study of blood T cell repertoires in COVID-19. Germline CDR1 and CDR2: SEHNR and FQNEAQ (reference sequence). The CDR3 totals 15 residues. J lost 2 bases, V lost 5 bases, and 6 bases had no gene match. Data came from immunoSEQ multiplex PCR; TCRdb stores just in-frame clones and leaves some out. The sample holds approximately 260,000 clones; 75% to 90% are singletons and the top ten take roughly 10%. This chain links TRBV7-9 with TRBJ1-5; 7 bases are a match to TRBD1. Source material: peripheral blood. The receptor comes from a woman aged 70-85 years with COVID-19, enrolled during active disease. Here the CDR3 reads CASSAGTEGNQPQHF. The CDR3 DNA reads as TGTGCCAGCAGCGCCGGGACAGAGGGCAATCAGCCCCAGCATTTT.